The present TCR beta chain was sequenced within a study of shared clonotypes between healthy human individuals. General observations from the study: Sampling was confined to blood; repertoires within tissues likely differ. Despite large depth, rarefaction showed incomplete sorted-subset sequencing.

Regarding this clone: Its matching antigen is unknown.

Trimming took 2 bases from V and 1 from J, leaving 12 bases between them. CDR3 length equals 16 residues. CDR1 is MDHEN and CDR2 is SYDVKM in the germline V gene. The assay was immunoSEQ multiplex PCR, and TCRdb's table has in-frame clones only and misses some. The sample contains approximately 2,000,000 clones, around 93% of which appear only once. The clonotype was recovered from a man aged 18 to 35 in good health. Some clones in this sample may be carry-over from other donors' samples. Sequencing was done on a sample of naive CD4+ T cells from PBMCs. Subset here: CD45RA+ positively selected. The V call is TRBV28, the J call TRBJ1-5; D possibly corresponds to TRBD1 (5 bases). The DNA of the CDR3 is TGTGCCAGCAGTTTAAGACCGGGGGGAAGCAATCAGCCCCAGCATTTT. Protein sequence: CASSLRPGGSNQPQHF.